This T cell receptor beta chain was sequenced in a study of shared clonotypes between healthy human individuals (dated by TCRdb to the early 2020s). Regarding the research as a whole: The cohort comprised two women and a few men aged 18 to 49 years. Blood TCR repertoires of five healthy adults were deeply sequenced to estimate repertoire size and the extent of clonotype sharing between individuals. Libraries were prepared and TCR repertoires were sequenced by different laboratories using diverse techniques, in order to increase sequencing depth and limit assay-specific biases. Per donor, leukapheresis produced somewhere between about 0.94 and 8.9 billion PBMCs.

This clone appeared a few times. No antigen is known for it. Base qualities are not at hand, and no much larger clone is one base apart. CDR3 length: 19 amino acids, cysteine to phenylalanine. Only CDR3 DNA is held: 57 bases, read in frame from base 1. Compared with germline, V lacks 4 bases and J lacks 3 bases; bases without a gene match: 20. The germline V gene (reference sequence) yields GTSNPN for CDR1 and SVGIG for CDR2. Donors were healthy HIV-negative adults with no recently reported acute infections or vaccinations. Every donor was a Caucasian adult living in Nashville, Tennessee, USA. In the unsorted samples, roughly 90 million PBMCs were counted, and genomic DNA was extracted using the QIAamp DNA Blood Mini kit. After blood collection by leukapheresis, PBMCs were isolated using Ficoll-Histopaque density gradient centrifugation and then cryopreserved in the vapor phase of liquid nitrogen. Using the deep immunoSEQ assay, multiplex PCR amplified TCR CDR3 regions from genomic DNA. Extracted genomic DNA from each cell subset was spread evenly across all wells of several immunoSEQ 96-well plates, with each plate serving as a replicate. For unsorted PBMC, approximately 0.3 ug of genomic DNA, equivalent to around 33,000 T cell genomes, went into each replicate PCR. Ten immunoSEQ deep assay plates were used to sequence unsorted PBMC genomic DNA. The purified libraries were quantified using a Qubit 3.0 fluorometer, sized with a Bioanalyzer 2100, and then quantified again using the KAPA Library Quantification kit. Every immunoSEQ 96-well plate was sequenced on a dedicated single-read 150-cycle Illumina NextSeq 550 flow cell. The original pipeline was this. Because the immunoSEQ output included only junctional sequences and no quality scores, the filtering could not be the same as the filtering used for full-length reads. Sequences were annotated with PyIR, a Python wrapper for IgBLAST v1.9, using IMGT germline references to assign V/J genes and CDR3. Reads with weak V/J assignments (E-value above 1e-6), missing CDR3, stop codons, out-of-frame junctions, or ambiguous translated residues were removed. V3J clonotypes were defined as sequences sharing an identical inferred V gene, J gene, and CDR3 amino acid sequence. The percentage overlap between two repertoires was calculated by dividing the number of shared unique clonotypes by the size of the smaller repertoire. Richness of each repertoire was evaluated using RTK rarefaction, the Chao1 estimator, and Recon v2.1 estimates of unobserved clonotypes. This is the immuneACCESS table as TCRdb keeps it, with only in-frame sequences that have V and J called. A part of the clones is gone; compared with another copy, unresolved V genes explain less than half, and the rest is unexplained. The V and J calls and clone size come from that table; D and trimming were worked out from the DNA. For this sample the table gives around 510,000 clones, of which around 78% were detected only once. The biggest ten clones account for approximately 12% of the sample.

Beyond this particular receptor, the publication reports: Based on pairwise subsampling, the degree of clonotype sharing among donors was expected to be affected by sequencing depth. Sampling was restricted to blood, and TCR repertoires in tissue are likely to differ from TCR repertoires in blood. Because the study included a small number of donors, the genetic and exposure-history diversity represented was limited.

The rearranged segments are TRBV30 and TRBJ2-2; 7 central bases correspond to TRBD2. The clonotype originates from a woman in her 40s in good health. Some clones in this sample may be carry-over from other donors' samples. The material sequenced was PBMCs. The CDR3 sequence is CAWTRVRSAGEEDTGELFF. The DNA reads TGTGCCTGGACCCGGGTAAGGTCGGCGGGGGAGGAGGACACCGGGGAGCTGTTTTTT.